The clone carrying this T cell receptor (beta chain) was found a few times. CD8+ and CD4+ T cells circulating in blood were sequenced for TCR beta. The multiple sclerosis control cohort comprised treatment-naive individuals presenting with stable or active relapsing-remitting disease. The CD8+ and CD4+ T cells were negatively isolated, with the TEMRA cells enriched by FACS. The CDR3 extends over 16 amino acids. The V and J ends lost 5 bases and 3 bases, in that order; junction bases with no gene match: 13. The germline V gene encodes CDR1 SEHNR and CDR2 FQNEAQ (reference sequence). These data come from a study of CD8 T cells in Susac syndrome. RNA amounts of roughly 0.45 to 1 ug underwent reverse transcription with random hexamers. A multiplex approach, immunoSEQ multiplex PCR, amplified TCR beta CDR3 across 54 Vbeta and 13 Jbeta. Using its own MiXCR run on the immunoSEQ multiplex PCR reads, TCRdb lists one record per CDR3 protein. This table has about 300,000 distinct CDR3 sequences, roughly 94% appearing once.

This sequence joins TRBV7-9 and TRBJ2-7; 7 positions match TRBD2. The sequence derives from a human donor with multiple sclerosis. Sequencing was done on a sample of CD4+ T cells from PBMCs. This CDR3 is CASSPGGLAALYEQYF. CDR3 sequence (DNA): TGTGCCAGCAGCCCGGGGGGTCTAGCGGCGCTCTACGAGCAGTACTTC.